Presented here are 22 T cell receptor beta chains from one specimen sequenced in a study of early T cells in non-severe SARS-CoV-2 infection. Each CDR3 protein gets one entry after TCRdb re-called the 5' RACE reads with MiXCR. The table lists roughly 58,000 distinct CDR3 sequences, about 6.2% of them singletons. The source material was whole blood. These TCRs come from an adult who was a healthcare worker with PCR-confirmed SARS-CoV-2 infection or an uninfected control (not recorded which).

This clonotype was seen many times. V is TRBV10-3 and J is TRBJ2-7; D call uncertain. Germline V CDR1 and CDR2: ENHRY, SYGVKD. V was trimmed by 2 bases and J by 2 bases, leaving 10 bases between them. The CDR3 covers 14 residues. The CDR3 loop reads CAISENNSPYEQYF. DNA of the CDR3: TGTGCCATCAGTGAGAATAACAGTCCCTACGAGCAGTACTTC.

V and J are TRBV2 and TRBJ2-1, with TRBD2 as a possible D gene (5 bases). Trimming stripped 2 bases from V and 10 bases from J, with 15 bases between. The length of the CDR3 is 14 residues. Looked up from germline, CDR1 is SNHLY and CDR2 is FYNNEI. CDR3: CASSELITTGEQFF. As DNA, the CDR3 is TGTGCCAGCAGTGAACTCATTACGACGGGGGAGCAGTTCTTC.

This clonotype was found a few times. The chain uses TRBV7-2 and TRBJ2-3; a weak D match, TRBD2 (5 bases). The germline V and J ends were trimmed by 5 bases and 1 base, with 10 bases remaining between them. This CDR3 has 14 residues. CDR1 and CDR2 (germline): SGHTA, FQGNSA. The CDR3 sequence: CASSRTPRTDTQYF. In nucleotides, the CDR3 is TGTGCCAGCAGCCGGACTCCTCGCACAGATACGCAGTATTTT.

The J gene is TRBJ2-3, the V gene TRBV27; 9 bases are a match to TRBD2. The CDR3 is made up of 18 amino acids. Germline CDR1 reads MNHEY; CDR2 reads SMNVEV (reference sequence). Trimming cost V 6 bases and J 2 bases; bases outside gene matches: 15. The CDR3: CASRPGTIAGAYTDTQYF. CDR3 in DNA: TGTGCCAGCAGACCTGGGACCATAGCGGGGGCGTACACAGATACGCAGTATTTT.

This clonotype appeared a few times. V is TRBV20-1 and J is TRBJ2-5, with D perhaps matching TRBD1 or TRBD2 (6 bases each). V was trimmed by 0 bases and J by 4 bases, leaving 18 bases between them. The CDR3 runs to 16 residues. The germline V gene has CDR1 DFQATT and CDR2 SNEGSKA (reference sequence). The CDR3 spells CSARDSKGGLGETQYF. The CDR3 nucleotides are TGCAGTGCTAGAGATAGTAAGGGGGGATTAGGAGAGACCCAGTACTTC.

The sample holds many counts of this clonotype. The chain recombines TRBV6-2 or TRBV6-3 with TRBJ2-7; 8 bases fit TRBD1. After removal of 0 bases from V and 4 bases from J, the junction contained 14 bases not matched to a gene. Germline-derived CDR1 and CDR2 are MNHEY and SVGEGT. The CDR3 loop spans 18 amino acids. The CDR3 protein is CASSYSTGAPGLRYEQYF. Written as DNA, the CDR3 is TGTGCCAGCAGTTACTCGACAGGGGCCCCGGGTCTTCGATACGAGCAGTACTTC.

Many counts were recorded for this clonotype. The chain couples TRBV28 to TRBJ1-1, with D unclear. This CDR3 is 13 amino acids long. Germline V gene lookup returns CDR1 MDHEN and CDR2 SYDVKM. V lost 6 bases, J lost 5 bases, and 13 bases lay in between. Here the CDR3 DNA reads TGTGCCAGCAGCCCCCTGGGAAGAACTGAAGCTTTCTTT. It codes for CASSPLGRTEAFF. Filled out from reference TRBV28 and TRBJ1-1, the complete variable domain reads DVKVTQSSRYLVKRTGEKVFLECVQDMDHENMFWYRQDPGLGLRLIYFSYDVKMKEKGDIPEGYSVSREKKERFSLILESASTNQTSMYLCASSPLGRTEAFFGQGTRLTVV.

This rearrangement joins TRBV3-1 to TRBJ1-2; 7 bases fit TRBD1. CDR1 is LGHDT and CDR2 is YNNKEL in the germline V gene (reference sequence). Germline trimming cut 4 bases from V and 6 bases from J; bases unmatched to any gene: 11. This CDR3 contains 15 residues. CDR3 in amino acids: CASSPQGGRNDGYTF. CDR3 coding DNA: TGTGCCAGCAGCCCGCAGGGGGGAAGGAACGATGGCTACACCTTC.

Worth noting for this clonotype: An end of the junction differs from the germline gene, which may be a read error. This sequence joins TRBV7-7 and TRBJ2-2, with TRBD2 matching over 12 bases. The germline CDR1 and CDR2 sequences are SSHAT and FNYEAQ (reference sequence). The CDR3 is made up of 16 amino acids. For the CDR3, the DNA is TGTGCTAGCAGCTTCACTAGCGGGGGGTACACCGGGGAGCTGTTTTTT. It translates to CASSFTSGGYTGELFF.

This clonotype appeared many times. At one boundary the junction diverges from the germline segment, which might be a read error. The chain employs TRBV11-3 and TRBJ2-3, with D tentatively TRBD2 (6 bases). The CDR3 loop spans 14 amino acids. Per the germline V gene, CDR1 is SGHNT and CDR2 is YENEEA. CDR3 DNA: TGTGCCAGCAGCTTCCAGGGACTCGCAGATGCGCAGTATTTT. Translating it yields CASSFQGLADAQYF. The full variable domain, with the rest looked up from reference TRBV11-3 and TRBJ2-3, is EAGVVQSPRYKIIEKKQPVAFWCNPISGHNTLYWYLQNLGQGPELLIRYENEEAVDDSQLPKDRFSAERLKGVDSTLKIQPAELGDSAVYLCASSFQGLADAQYFGPGTRLTVL.

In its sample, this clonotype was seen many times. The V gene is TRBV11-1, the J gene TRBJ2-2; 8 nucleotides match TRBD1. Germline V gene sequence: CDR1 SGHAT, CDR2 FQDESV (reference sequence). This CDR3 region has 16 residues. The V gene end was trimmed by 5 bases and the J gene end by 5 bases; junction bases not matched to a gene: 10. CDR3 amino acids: CASSTPGGASTGELFF. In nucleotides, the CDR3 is TGTGCCAGCAGCACCCCAGGGGGCGCGAGTACCGGGGAGCTGTTTTTT. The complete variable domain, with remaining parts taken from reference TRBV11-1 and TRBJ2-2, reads EAEVAQSPRYKITEKSQAVAFWCDPISGHATLYWYRQILGQGPELLVQFQDESVVDDSQLPKDRFSAERLKGVDSTLKIQPAELGDSAMYLCASSTPGGASTGELFFGEGSRLTVL.

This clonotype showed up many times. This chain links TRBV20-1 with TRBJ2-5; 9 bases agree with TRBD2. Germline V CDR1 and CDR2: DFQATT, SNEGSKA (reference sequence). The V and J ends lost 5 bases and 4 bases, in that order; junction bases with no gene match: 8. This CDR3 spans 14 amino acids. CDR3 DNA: TGCAGTGCTCTAGCGGGGAACGCTCGAGAGACCCAGTACTTC. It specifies CSALAGNARETQYF.

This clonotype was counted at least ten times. The CDR3 region is CASSLGARVDTDTQYF. The CDR3 DNA follows: TGTGCCAGCAGTTTAGGAGCCAGGGTCGACACAGATACGCAGTATTTT. The chain carries TRBV12-3 or TRBV12-4 and TRBJ2-3, with D possibly TRBD1 on 5 matching bases. V lost 1 base, J lost 2 bases, and 13 bases lay in between. The CDR3 consists of 16 residues.

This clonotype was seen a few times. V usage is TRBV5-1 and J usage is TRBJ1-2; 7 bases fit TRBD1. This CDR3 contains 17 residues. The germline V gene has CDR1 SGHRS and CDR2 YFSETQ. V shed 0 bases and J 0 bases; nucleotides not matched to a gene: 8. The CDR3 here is CASSLGQGSPPNYGYTF. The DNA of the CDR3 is TGCGCCAGCAGCTTGGGACAGGGCAGTCCTCCTAACTATGGCTACACCTTC. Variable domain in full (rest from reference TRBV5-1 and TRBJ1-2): KAGVTQTPRYLIKTRGQQVTLSCSPISGHRSVSWYQQTPGQGLQFLFEYFSETQRNKGNFPGRFSGRQFSNSRSEMNVSTLELGDSALYLCASSLGQGSPPNYGYTFGSGTRLTVV.

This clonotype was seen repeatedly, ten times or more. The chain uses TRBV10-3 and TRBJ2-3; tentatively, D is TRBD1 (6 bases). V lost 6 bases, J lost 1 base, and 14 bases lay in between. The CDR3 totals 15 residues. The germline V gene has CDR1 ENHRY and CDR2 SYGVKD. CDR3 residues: CAISPGVRGTDTQYF. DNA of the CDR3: TGTGCCATCAGCCCAGGGGTTCGGGGCACAGATACGCAGTATTTT.

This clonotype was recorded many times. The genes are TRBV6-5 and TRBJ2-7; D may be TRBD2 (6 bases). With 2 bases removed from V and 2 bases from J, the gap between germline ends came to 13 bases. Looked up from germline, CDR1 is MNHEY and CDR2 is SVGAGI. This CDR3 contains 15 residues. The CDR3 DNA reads TGTGCCAGCAGTTACAGCCTACGGGGGACCTACGAGCAGTACTTC. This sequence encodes CASSYSLRGTYEQYF.

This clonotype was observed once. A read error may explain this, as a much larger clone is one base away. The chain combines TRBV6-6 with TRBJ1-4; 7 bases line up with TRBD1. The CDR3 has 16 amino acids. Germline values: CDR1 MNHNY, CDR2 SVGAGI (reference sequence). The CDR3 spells CASSQNRGFLNEKLYF. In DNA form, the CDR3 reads TGTGCCAGCAGTCAAAACAGGGGTTTCCTTAATGAAAAACTGTATTTT.

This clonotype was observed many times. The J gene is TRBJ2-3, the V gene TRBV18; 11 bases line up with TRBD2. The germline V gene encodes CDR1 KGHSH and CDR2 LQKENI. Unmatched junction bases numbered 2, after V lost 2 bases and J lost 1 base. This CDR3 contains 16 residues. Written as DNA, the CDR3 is TGTGCCAGCTCACCAATACTAGCGGGAGGCACAGATACGCAGTATTTT. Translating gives CASSPILAGGTDTQYF.

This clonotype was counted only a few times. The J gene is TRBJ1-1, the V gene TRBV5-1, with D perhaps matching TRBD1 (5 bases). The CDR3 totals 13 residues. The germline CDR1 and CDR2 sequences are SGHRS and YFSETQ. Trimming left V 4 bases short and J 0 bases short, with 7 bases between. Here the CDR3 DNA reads TGCGCCAGCAGCCCAGGGATGAACACTGAAGCTTTCTTT. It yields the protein CASSPGMNTEAFF.

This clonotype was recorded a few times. Here the CDR3 DNA reads TGTGCCAGCAGCCAAGTCAGGGTCACTGAAGCTTTCTTT. It is translated as CASSQVRVTEAFF. The chain has TRBV4-2 and TRBJ1-1, with a possible D match to TRBD1 (5 bases). CDR3 length: 13 amino acids. Germline V CDR1 and CDR2: LGHNA, YNFKEQ. V lost 1 base, J lost 4 bases, and 7 bases lay in between.

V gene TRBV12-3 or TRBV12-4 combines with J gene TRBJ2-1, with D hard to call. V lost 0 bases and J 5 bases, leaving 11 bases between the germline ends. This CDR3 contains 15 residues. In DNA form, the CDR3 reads TGTGCCAGCAGTTTAGCGCTAGGTACGGACAATGAGCAGTTCTTC. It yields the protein CASSLALGTDNEQFF.

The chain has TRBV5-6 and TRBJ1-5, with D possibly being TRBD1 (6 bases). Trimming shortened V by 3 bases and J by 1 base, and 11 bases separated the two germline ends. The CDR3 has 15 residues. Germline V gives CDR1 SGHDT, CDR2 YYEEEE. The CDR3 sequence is CASSWGTGSNQPQHF. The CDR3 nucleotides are TGTGCCAGCAGCTGGGGAACAGGGAGCAATCAGCCCCAGCATTTT.